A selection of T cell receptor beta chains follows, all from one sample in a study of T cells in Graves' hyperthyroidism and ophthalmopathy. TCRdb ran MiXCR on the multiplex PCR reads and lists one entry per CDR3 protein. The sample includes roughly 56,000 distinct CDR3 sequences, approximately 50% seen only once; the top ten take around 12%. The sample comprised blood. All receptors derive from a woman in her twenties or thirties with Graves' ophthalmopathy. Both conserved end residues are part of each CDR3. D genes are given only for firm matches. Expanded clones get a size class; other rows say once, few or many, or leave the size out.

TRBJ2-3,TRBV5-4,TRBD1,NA,CASRNKGQASTDTQYF,TGTGCCAGCAGGAATAAGGGACAGGCTAGCACAGATACGCAGTATTTT
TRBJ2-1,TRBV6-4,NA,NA,CASSDPGTSNEQFF,TGTGCCAGCAGTGACCCCGGGACTTCCAATGAGCAGTTCTTC
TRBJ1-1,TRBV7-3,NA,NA,CASSRLAGGRYTEAFF,TGTGCCAGCAGCCGACTAGCGGGAGGGCGGTACACTGAAGCTTTCTTT
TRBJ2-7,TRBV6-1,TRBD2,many,CASSEELAGGPVQYF,TGTGCCAGCAGTGAAGAGCTAGCGGGAGGGCCCGTGCAGTACTTC
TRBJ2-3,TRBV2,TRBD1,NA,CASSGQPGTGLTDTQYF,TGTGCCAGCAGTGGCCAACCCGGGACAGGGTTAACAGATACGCAGTATTTT
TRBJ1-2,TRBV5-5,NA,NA,CASSLGRTNYGYTF,TGTGCCAGCAGCTTGGGGCGCACTAACTATGGCTACACCTTC
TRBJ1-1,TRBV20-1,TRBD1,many,CSSGTGGRYTEAFF,TGCAGTTCCGGGACAGGGGGCCGGTACACTGAAGCTTTCTTT
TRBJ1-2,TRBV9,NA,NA,CASTVAGVLIHYGYTF,TGTGCCAGCACGGTAGCGGGGGTCCTTATCCACTATGGCTACACCTTC
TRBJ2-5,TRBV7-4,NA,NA,CASSIQGGRQETQYF,TGTGCCAGCAGTATCCAAGGGGGGAGGCAAGAGACCCAGTACTTC
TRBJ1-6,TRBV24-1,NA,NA,CATSASSYNSPLHF,TGTGCCACCAGTGCCAGCTCCTATAATTCACCCCTCCACTTT
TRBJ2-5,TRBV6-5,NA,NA,CASSYLRDGQPQYF,TGTGCCAGCAGTTACTTAAGGGACGGCCAGCCCCAGTACTTC
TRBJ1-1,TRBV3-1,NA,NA,CASSQMGLGAFF,TGTGCCAGCAGCCAAATGGGTTTAGGAGCTTTCTTT
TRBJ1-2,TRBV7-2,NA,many,CASSPSGANYGYTF,TGTGCCAGCAGCCCCTCAGGGGCAAACTATGGCTACACCTTC
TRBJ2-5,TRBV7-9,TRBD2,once,CASSLAGLAGWEQETQYF,TGTGCCAGCAGCTTAGCCGGACTAGCGGGGTGGGAGCAAGAGACCCAGTACTTC
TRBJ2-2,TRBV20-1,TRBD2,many,CSARLAGGPGTGELFF,TGCAGTGCTAGATTAGCGGGAGGGCCGGGCACCGGGGAGCTGTTTTTT
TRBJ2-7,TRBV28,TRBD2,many,CASGPPGLAGYEQYF,TGTGCCAGCGGCCCTCCAGGACTAGCGGGCTACGAGCAGTACTTC
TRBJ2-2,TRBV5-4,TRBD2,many,CASSLGGSTGELFF,TGTGCCAGCAGCTTAGGCGGGAGCACCGGGGAGCTGTTTTTT
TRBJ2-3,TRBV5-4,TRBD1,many,CASSSRTGSDTQYF,TGTGCCAGCAGCTCTCGGACAGGCTCAGATACGCAGTATTTT